Listed here are 29 T cell receptor beta chains from one sample, sequenced in a study of glioma-infiltrating T cells. The iRepertoire nested amplicon-rescue multiplex PCR amplified TCR alpha and beta CDR3s from RNA. TCRdb used MiXCR to reprocess the multiplex PCR reads, holding one entry per CDR3 protein. Of about 130,000 distinct CDR3 sequences listed, approximately 24% were seen once; the top ten hold around a quarter. The sequencing input was glioma tissue, nonneoplastic brain tissue, or PBMCs (not recorded which). The receptors here all came from a human donor with low-grade glioma or glioblastoma, undergoing nonglioma brain surgery, or in good health (not recorded which).

This clonotype was seen many times. The chain has TRBV20-1 and TRBJ1-5, with TRBD1 as a possible D gene (6 bases). CDR1 and CDR2 (germline): DFQATT, SNEGSKA (reference sequence). V lost 7 bases, J lost 2 bases, and 21 bases lay in between. The CDR3 is 16 amino acids. This CDR3 is CSVTSIVQGGNQPQHF. Here the CDR3 DNA reads TGCAGTGTTACCTCAATTGTACAGGGAGGCAATCAGCCCCAGCATTTT.

This clonotype was seen repeatedly, ten times or more. The chain carries TRBV25-1 and TRBJ1-3, with D unresolved. The CDR3 length is 14 residues. The V end lost 7 bases, the J end lost 2 bases, and 12 bases lay between the germline ends. Germline V gene sequence: CDR1 MGHDK, CDR2 SYGVNS. CDR3 in amino acids: CASTQTPTGNTIYF. As DNA, the CDR3 is TGTGCCAGCACCCAGACCCCGACTGGAAACACCATATATTTT. Filled out from reference TRBV25-1 and TRBJ1-3, the complete variable domain reads EADIYQTPRYLVIGTGKKITLECSQTMGHDKMYWYQQDPGMELHLIHYSYGVNSTEKGDLSSESTVSRIRTEHFPLTLESARPSHTSQYLCASTQTPTGNTIYFGEGSWLTVV.

The chain links TRBV10-2 to TRBJ2-1; D gene ambiguous. Germline CDR1 and CDR2: WSHSY and SAAADI. CDR3 size: 14 residues. Trimming pared 3 bases from V and 2 bases from J, leaving 8 bases between. This chain's CDR3 is CASSDRVPYNEQFF. The CDR3 DNA reads TGCGCCAGCAGTGATAGGGTCCCCTACAATGAGCAGTTCTTC.

This clonotype was detected ten times or more. The rearrangement uses TRBV20-1 and TRBJ1-4, with D possibly being TRBD1 (6 bases). The germline V gene has CDR1 DFQATT and CDR2 SNEGSKA (reference sequence). This CDR3 is 14 amino acids long. V was shortened by 2 bases and J by 10 bases, with 17 bases between the two germline ends. CDR3 region: CSARRDTTPPKLFF. CDR3 nucleotide sequence: TGCAGTGCTAGAAGGGACACAACTCCGCCAAAACTGTTTTTT.

This clonotype was seen a few times. This chain joins TRBV7-6 and TRBJ1-1, with a tentative D call TRBD1 (6 bases). The CDR3 runs 13 residues. With 5 bases removed from V and 4 bases from J, the gap between germline ends came to 11 bases. Germline CDR1 SGHVS, CDR2 FNYEAQ. Here the CDR3 reads CASSKQGFTEAFF. In DNA form, the CDR3 reads TGTGCCAGCAGCAAACAGGGCTTCACTGAAGCTTTCTTT. The full variable domain, rest sourced from reference TRBV7-6 and TRBJ1-1, is GAGVSQSPRYKVTKRGQDVALRCDPISGHVSLYWYRQALGQGPEFLTYFNYEAQQDKSGLPNDRFSAERPEGSISTLTIQRTEQRDSAMYRCASSKQGFTEAFFGQGTRLTVV.

This clonotype has a count of ten or more. The chain carries TRBV27 and TRBJ1-6; D possibly corresponds to TRBD1 (5 bases). Deletions cut 1 base from V and 10 bases from J, with 14 bases between. The CDR3 extends over 15 amino acids. The V gene's germline CDR1 is MNHEY and CDR2 SMNVEV (reference sequence). The chain's CDR3 is CASSLYEGLGSPLHF. In DNA form, the CDR3 reads TGTGCCAGCAGTTTATATGAGGGGCTAGGATCACCCCTCCACTTT.

This clonotype was seen only a few times. The gene calls are TRBV10-1 and TRBJ2-3; no firm D call. Germline V gene lookup returns CDR1 WNHNN and CDR2 SYGVQD (reference sequence). Trimming left V 3 bases short and J 2 bases short, with 15 bases between. The CDR3 totals 16 residues. The CDR3 here is CASSDSSHLNTDTQYF. In nucleotides, the CDR3 is TGCGCCAGCAGTGACAGTAGTCACCTAAACACAGATACGCAGTATTTT.

The rearrangement uses TRBV20-1 and TRBJ1-2; maybe TRBD1 (6 bases). Germline V gene data show CDR1 as DFQATT and CDR2 as SNEGSKA (reference sequence). V lost 6 bases to trimming and J lost 11 bases, with 16 bases between them. This CDR3 has 11 amino acids. The CDR3 DNA follows: TGCAGTGCCCCAAGGGGGGGAAGATACACCTTC. The encoded protein is CSAPRGGRYTF.

V is TRBV7-9 and J is TRBJ2-4; 7 positions agree with TRBD2. CDR3 length: 15 amino acids. From germline, CDR1 is SEHNR and CDR2 FQNEAQ (reference sequence). Trimming cost V 4 bases and J 3 bases; bases outside gene matches: 6. The CDR3 here is CASSSPREGKNIQYF. The CDR3 region has the DNA TGTGCCAGCAGCTCCCCCAGGGAGGGCAAAAACATTCAGTACTTC. The full variable domain, completed using reference TRBV7-9 and TRBJ2-4, is DTGVSQNPRHKITKRGQNVTFRCDPISEHNRLYWYRQTLGQGPEFLTYFQNEAQLEKSRLLSDRFSAERPKGSFSTLEIQRTEQGDSAMYLCASSSPREGKNIQYFGAGTRLSVL.

The V call is TRBV5-1, the J call TRBJ2-3; D gene unclear. Trimming cost V 4 bases and J 4 bases, with 10 bases left between them. Germline CDR1 is SGHRS and CDR2 is YFSETQ. This CDR3 is built from 13 residues. The DNA of the CDR3 is TGCGCCAGCAGCCCACTCACCTCAGATACGCAGTATTTT. It yields the protein CASSPLTSDTQYF. The variable domain in full, with the rest retrieved from reference TRBV5-1 and TRBJ2-3, is KAGVTQTPRYLIKTRGQQVTLSCSPISGHRSVSWYQQTPGQGLQFLFEYFSETQRNKGNFPGRFSGRQFSNSRSEMNVSTLELGDSALYLCASSPLTSDTQYFGPGTRLTVL.

The V gene is TRBV3-1, the J gene TRBJ2-3; D is unresolved. This CDR3 has 14 residues. Germline V lookup: CDR1 LGHDT, CDR2 YNNKEL (reference sequence). The V end was cut by 2 bases, the J end by 2 bases, with 8 bases between. CDR3 DNA sequence: TGTGCCAGCAGCCAATCGGCAGACACAGATACGCAGTATTTT. It is translated as CASSQSADTDTQYF.

This clonotype was seen only once. The gene calls are TRBV24-1 and TRBJ2-1; 13 bases are a match to TRBD2. The length of the CDR3 is 20 residues. CDR1 is KGHDR, CDR2 SFDVKD, per germline. The junction had 14 bases not matched to a gene; V was cut back by 2 bases and J by 5 bases. CDR3: CATSDSRTSGGGIPNNEQFF. CDR3 nucleotide sequence: TGTGCCACCAGTGATTCGAGGACTAGCGGGGGCGGCATACCAAACAATGAGCAGTTCTTC.

This clonotype was detected ten times or more. The chain recombines TRBV6-1 with TRBJ1-1, with 7 positions matching TRBD1. The CDR3 is made up of 14 amino acids. J lost 4 bases, V lost 5 bases, and 7 bases had no gene match. Germline V CDR1 and CDR2: MNHNS, SASEGT. As DNA, the CDR3 is TGTGCCAGCAGTATAGGACAGGAGGGCACTGAAGCTTTCTTT. This codes for CASSIGQEGTEAFF.

At least ten counts were recorded for this clonotype. The chain has TRBV6-6 and TRBJ1-5, with unresolved D. The CDR3 extends over 13 amino acids. Trimming removed 2 bases from V and 4 bases from J, with 6 bases in between. Germline CDR1 reads MNHNY; CDR2 reads SVGAGI (reference sequence). CDR3 region: CASSYRSNQPQHF. For the CDR3, the DNA is TGTGCCAGCAGTTACCGCAGTAATCAGCCCCAGCATTTT.

In regard to this clonotype: This may be a read error, as it is one base from a much larger clone. Likely a read error: the CDR3 ends without its conserved phenylalanine or tryptophan. This chain's CDR3 is CSATRGPNQPQHS. In DNA, the CDR3 is TGCAGTGCTACCCGAGGGCCTAATCAGCCCCAGCATTCT. The chain is built from TRBV20-1 and TRBJ1-5, with D uncertain. Germline values: CDR1 DFQATT, CDR2 SNEGSKA (reference sequence). V lost 4 bases to trimming and J lost 4 bases, with 11 bases between them. This CDR3 has 13 residues.

This clonotype was counted many times. The chain links TRBV20-1 to TRBJ2-7, with D possibly being TRBD2 (5 bases). The CDR3 runs to 14 residues. Germline V lookup: CDR1 DFQATT, CDR2 SNEGSKA (reference sequence). Trimming took 6 bases from V and 4 from J, leaving 19 bases between them. The DNA for the CDR3 is TGCAGTGCAGCTACCGACGCCCGAGGGTACGAGCAGTACGTC. Protein sequence: CSAATDARGYEQYV.

J is TRBJ1-1 and V is TRBV3-1; D ambiguous. The CDR3 runs to 16 residues. Germline CDR1 LGHDT, CDR2 YNNKEL (reference sequence). The V gene lost 2 bases and the J gene lost 3 bases, with 16 bases spanning the gap. The CDR3 loop reads CASSQSTMLRDTEAFF. The CDR3 region has the DNA TGTGCCAGCAGCCAAAGTACTATGTTGCGGGACACTGAAGCTTTCTTT. Using reference TRBV3-1 and TRBJ1-1 for the parts outside the CDR3, the full variable domain is DTAVSQTPKYLVTQMGNDKSIKCEQNLGHDTMYWYKQDSKKFLKIMFSYNNKELIINETVPNRFSPKSPDKAHLNLHINSLELGDSAVYFCASSQSTMLRDTEAFFGQGTRLTVV.

Comment on this clonotype: This may arise from a read error, as a much more abundant clone is one base away. In this CDR3 the conserved last residue, phenylalanine or tryptophan, is missing, so a read error is likely. The V gene is TRBV20-1, the J gene TRBJ2-1; TRBD2 agrees at 14 bases. The trim removed 6 bases at V and 3 bases at J, leaving 7 bases unmatched. The CDR3 extends over 16 amino acids. The germline V gene encodes CDR1 DFQATT and CDR2 SNEGSKA (reference sequence). The CDR3 DNA reads TGCAGTGCCCGGGGACTAGCGGGGGCCTTCTACAATGAGCAGTTCTCC. It codes for CSARGLAGAFYNEQFS.

This clonotype was counted a few times. This chain connects TRBV19 to TRBJ2-3; TRBD2 might be the D (6 bases). This CDR3 has 13 residues. The germline V gene has CDR1 LNHDA and CDR2 SQIVND (reference sequence). Trimming left V 8 bases short and J 6 bases short, with 15 bases between. CDR3 amino acids: CASGTGRRDTQYF. The CDR3 DNA reads TGTGCCAGTGGGACTGGTCGGAGGGATACGCAGTATTTT.

The J gene is TRBJ2-1, the V gene TRBV7-2; D not resolved. The CDR3 runs to 15 residues. Per the germline V gene, CDR1 is SGHTA and CDR2 is FQGNSA. The germline V and J ends were trimmed by 0 bases and 3 bases, with 9 bases remaining between them. The CDR3 reads CASSLAKGYYNEQFF. The CDR3 nucleotides are TGTGCCAGCAGCTTAGCGAAGGGTTACTACAATGAGCAGTTCTTC.

V gene TRBV7-2 combines with J gene TRBJ1-4, with D maybe TRBD1 (6 bases). The CDR3 has 16 residues. Germline V gives CDR1 SGHTA, CDR2 FQGNSA. V gave up 4 bases and J gave up 8 bases, with 20 bases separating them. CDR3 protein: CASSSRSGGSGEKLFF. As DNA, the CDR3 is TGTGCCAGCAGCTCCCGGAGTGGGGGCTCTGGCGAAAAACTGTTTTTT.

For this clonotype: The conserved closing phenylalanine or tryptophan is absent in this CDR3, likely reflecting a read error. The CDR3 sequence: CASRPRTAGFGAEAFL. The CDR3 coding sequence is TGTGCCAGCAGACCGAGGACAGCCGGCTTCGGGGCTGAAGCTTTCCTT. This rearrangement joins TRBV25-1 to TRBJ1-1; D perhaps matches TRBD1 (6 bases). The CDR3 covers 16 residues. The ends were cut back, 6 bases at V and 6 bases at J, with 23 bases in the middle. Germline loops: CDR1 MGHDK, CDR2 SYGVNS.

CDR3 in DNA: TGTGCCAGCAGTTTGGGACTAGGGATGTTAGATACGCAGTATTTT. Amino acids: CASSLGLGMLDTQYF. This sequence joins TRBV27 and TRBJ2-3, with 8 nucleotides matching TRBD2. The CDR3 is 15 residues long. Germline CDR1 MNHEY, CDR2 SMNVEV (reference sequence). V lost 3 bases to trimming and J lost 5 bases; unmatched junction nucleotides: 7.

This rearrangement joins TRBV3-1 to TRBJ2-2; D perhaps matches TRBD2 (6 bases). The CDR3 consists of 16 residues. Germline values: CDR1 LGHDT, CDR2 YNNKEL (reference sequence). Trimming took 3 bases from V and 6 from J, leaving 17 bases between them. For the CDR3, the DNA is TGTGCCAGCAGCCAGGGGGGTGGAGGAGATGCCGGGGAGCTGTTTTTT. It specifies CASSQGGGGDAGELFF.

This clonotype showed up just a few times. The V gene is TRBV7-2, the J gene TRBJ1-3; D call uncertain. Germline loops: CDR1 SGHTA, CDR2 FQGNSA. CDR3 length equals 16 residues. V was shortened by 5 bases and J by 2 bases, with 16 bases between the two germline ends. In nucleotides, the CDR3 is TGTGCCAGCAGCCTAGGCCCCAGCGGGGCTGGAAACACCATATATTTT. Protein product: CASSLGPSGAGNTIYF.

V usage is TRBV6-1 and J usage is TRBJ2-5; 12 nucleotides agree with TRBD2. The CDR3 sequence is 14 residues long. Germline-derived CDR1 and CDR2 are MNHNS and SASEGT. The J segment lost 5 bases and the V segment lost 7 bases, leaving 5 bases of the junction unmatched. The CDR3 DNA reads TGTGCCAGCAATCTAGCGGGGGGGGGCGAGACCCAGTACTTC. The encoded protein is CASNLAGGGETQYF.

This clonotype was observed many times. The chain combines TRBV6-6 with TRBJ2-3; a possible D gene is TRBD1 (6 bases). This CDR3 contains 16 residues. Germline lookup yields CDR1 MNHNY and CDR2 SVGAGI (reference sequence). Trimming took 2 bases from V and 0 from J, leaving 12 bases between them. The chain's CDR3 is CASSYRTQGSTDTQYF. The CDR3 DNA reads TGTGCCAGCAGTTACCGCACTCAGGGGAGCACAGATACGCAGTATTTT.

Only a few counts were recorded for this clonotype. V and J are TRBV20-1 and TRBJ1-5, with a weak D call TRBD1 (6 bases). Trimming took off 1 base at V and 0 bases at J, with 22 bases between the two ends. Germline CDR1 is DFQATT and CDR2 is SNEGSKA (reference sequence). The CDR3 has 19 amino acids. The CDR3 protein is CSARAPYPRGSLSNQPQHF. The CDR3, as DNA: TGCAGTGCTAGAGCCCCCTACCCCAGGGGATCCCTTAGCAATCAGCCCCAGCATTTT.

The chain joins TRBV14 to TRBJ2-5; D remains ambiguous. V lost 4 bases and J 4 bases, leaving 10 bases between the germline ends. The CDR3 consists of 13 residues. Looked up from germline, CDR1 is SGHDN and CDR2 is FVKESK. CDR3 loop: CASSPTLGETQYF. In DNA, the CDR3 is TGTGCCAGCAGCCCGACCTTGGGAGAGACCCAGTACTTC.